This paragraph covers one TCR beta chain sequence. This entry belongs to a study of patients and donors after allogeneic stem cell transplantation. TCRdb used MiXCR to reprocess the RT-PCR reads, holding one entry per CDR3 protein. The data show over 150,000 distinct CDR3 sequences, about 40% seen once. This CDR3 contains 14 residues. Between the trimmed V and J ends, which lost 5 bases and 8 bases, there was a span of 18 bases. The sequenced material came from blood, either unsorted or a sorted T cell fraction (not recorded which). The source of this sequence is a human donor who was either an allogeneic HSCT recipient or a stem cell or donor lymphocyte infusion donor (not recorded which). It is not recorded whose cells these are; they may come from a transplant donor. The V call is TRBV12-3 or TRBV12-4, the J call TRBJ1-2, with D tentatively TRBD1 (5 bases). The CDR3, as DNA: TGTGCCAGCAGTCCCGGGACGGCCTCAGGGGGCTACACCTTC. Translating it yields CASSPGTASGGYTF.